The T cell receptor beta chain described here comes from a study of T cells in Graves' hyperthyroidism and ophthalmopathy (dated by TCRdb to about 2019). In the study overall: Peripheral blood samples were taken at initial diagnosis, before any treatment was given. After sampling, hyperthyroidism patients received methimazole starting at 30 mg daily, and ophthalmopathy patients received high-dose intravenous methylprednisolone. To identify TCR V-J signatures that set the groups apart, the researchers used a discovery cohort of 100 patients, made up of around 40 with Graves' ophthalmopathy and approximately 57 with stable Graves' hyperthyroidism. Prospective prediction of ophthalmopathy was tested in an independent validation cohort consisting of some 18 hyperthyroidism patients and over 15 patients who later progressed to ophthalmopathy. For training and testing, the 100 or so patients in the discovery cohort were randomly divided in a 7:3 ratio. In addition, the study compared T-cell repertoires in thyroid tissue and in blood from 6 or 7 Graves' hyperthyroidism patients. The paper reports TCR Vbeta CDR3 sequencing of some 140 peripheral blood samples: under 45 ophthalmopathy, roughly 80 hyperthyroidism and approximately 17 progressor patients. The paper as a whole reports these results and caveats: Most expanded thyroid clonotypes (frequency above 0.001) were also detected in blood, suggesting blood repertoires may reflect thyroid immune responses. During validation, the model predicted progression to ophthalmopathy a median of approximately 7 months ahead of onset, with around 71% sensitivity and 72% to 80% specificity. Ophthalmopathy was separated from stable hyperthyroidism by a 13 V-J signature model, with 85% to 90% sensitivity and just over 81% specificity obtained in cross-validation and 80%/75% obtained in testing. No statistical method was used to fix the sample size in advance, and group allocation was not hidden from the investigators.

A note on this clonotype: Its antigen is not yet known. The sample holds no much larger clone one base away, and base qualities are not on file.

Via the germline V gene, CDR1 is SGHAT and CDR2 FQNNGV. V trim: 5 bases; J trim: 0 bases; unmatched bases: 11. The CDR3, from cysteine to phenylalanine, totals 17 residues. Only CDR3 DNA is held: 51 bases, read in frame from base 1. Moderately to severely active disease, a Clinical Activity Score of at least 3, a NOSPECS grade of at least 4, and a duration under 3 months were present in ophthalmopathy patients. Any patient with an uncontrolled infection, another autoimmune disease, pregnancy or lactation was excluded. Diagnoses were established on the basis of clinical symptoms, serum thyroxine and TRAb, thyroid ultrasound, and orbital computed tomography. PBMCs were isolated from about 10 ml of fresh peripheral blood by Ficoll-Paque density gradient centrifugation. Total RNA was extracted using Trizol reagent, and RNA quality was assessed on an Agilent 2100 Bioanalyzer. Amplification of TCR beta CDR3 regions was carried out from RNA transcripts. The TCR CDR3 was subjected to a first round of RT-PCR using the HTBI primer set and the Qiagen OneStep RT-PCR kit. Libraries were constructed in a second round of multiplex PCR, after which size selection and purification were performed. The libraries were sequenced on an Illumina HiSeq2000 using paired-end 100 bp reads. The paper's data handling went like this. SOAPnuke was used to process the raw data, removing reads that contained adapters or uncalled bases, had a mean Phred below 15, or lacked an exact match to the constant primer or identifier. High-quality paired reads were merged using COPE v1.2.5, and each unique nucleotide sequence was defined as a clonotype. MiTCR v1.1 was used to align clonotypes to the IMGT TRBV, TRBD and TRBJ reference segments. Only V-J combinations with frequency above 0.0001, covering 98% to 99.2% of repertoires, were analysed. A TCS score was defined as the ratio between F50 (clonal expansion) and ExV (chaos), using BLOSUM62-based TCRdist between CDR3 peptides within each V-J. Welch's t-statistics and random forest reduced around 550 V-J features to 13, which were used in a naive Bayes classifier (R e1071). Through fastp at Q25 and MiXCR, TCRdb rebuilt clones from the public reads, retaining in-frame beta chains. Rows are combined by CDR3 protein, so each entry shows the most common genes and DNA. TCRdb's processing, not the study's, gives the V and J calls here. The sample table shows some 650,000 distinct CDR3 sequences, and approximately 16% are seen once. Around 3.5% of the sample is held by the ten biggest clonotypes.

Specimen: blood. Recombination connected TRBV11-2 to TRBJ2-7, with 9 bases matching TRBD1. The receptor's source is a woman in her 40s with Graves' ophthalmopathy. The CDR3 corresponds to CASSPKSGTGHSYEQYF. The bases are TGTGCCAGCAGCCCTAAATCCGGGACAGGGCACTCCTACGAGCAGTACTTC.